These 5 T cell receptor beta chains were sequenced from one sample in a study of regulatory dendritic cells for organ transplantation. Clones were sequenced by immunoSEQ multiplex PCR, and TCRdb holds only the in-frame ones, with some missing. Among 3,500 to 5,000 clones listed, roughly 70% were seen once. Allogeneic regulatory or mature dendritic cells were co-cultured for 4 to 6 days with CFSE-labeled sorted T cells at 1:10. The antigens these receptors bind are not known. The source material was memory CD8+ T cells from blood cultured with dendritic cells. Regarding subset: CD45RO+ memory T cells. The origin of the receptors is a human donor in good health.

The V and J genes are TRBV27 and TRBJ1-6; D gene unclear. The CDR3 length is 14 residues. In germline, CDR1 is MNHEY, CDR2 SMNVEV (reference sequence). V was clipped by 2 bases and J by 13 bases, with 15 bases between them. The CDR3 here is CASSLGHLGAPLHF. Here the CDR3 DNA reads TGTGCCAGCAGTTTAGGCCACCTAGGTGCGCCCCTCCACTTT.

The gene calls are TRBV5-4 and TRBJ2-5, with D unresolved. This CDR3 comprises 11 residues. The V end lost 2 bases, the J end lost 4 bases, and 3 bases lay between the germline ends. CDR1 is SGHNT and CDR2 is YYREEE in the germline V gene (reference sequence). CDR3 residues: CASSFGETQYF. The CDR3 region has the DNA TGTGCCAGCAGCTTCGGAGAGACCCAGTACTTC.

This rearrangement joins TRBV4-2 to TRBJ2-1; TRBD2 agrees at 12 bases. The CDR3 runs to 15 residues. The V gene's germline CDR1 is LGHNA and CDR2 YNFKEQ. Trimming removed 0 bases from V and 8 bases from J; junction bases left unmatched: 2. CDR3 DNA sequence: TGTGCCAGCAGCCAAGAACTAGCGGGGGGACATGAGCAGTTCTTC. Protein: CASSQELAGGHEQFF.

This chain links TRBV7-3 with TRBJ2-7; 9 positions match TRBD1. Germline assignment: CDR1 SGHTA and CDR2 FQGTGA. This CDR3 spans 12 amino acids. V was pared by 8 bases and J by 3 bases, with 2 bases of the junction left unmatched. CDR3 protein: CASGQGSYEQYF. CDR3 sequence (DNA): TGTGCCAGCGGACAGGGGAGCTACGAGCAGTACTTC.

The genes are TRBV19 and TRBJ1-1; 8 nucleotides agree with TRBD1. After removal of 5 bases from V and 0 bases from J, the junction contained 11 bases not matched to a gene. The CDR3 sequence is 17 residues long. Germline-derived CDR1 and CDR2 are LNHDA and SQIVND (reference sequence). The CDR3, as DNA: TGTGCCAGTAGTTCTGGACAGGGCCGTTATATGAACACTGAAGCTTTCTTT. This encodes CASSSGQGRYMNTEAFF.